The rows below give T cell receptor beta chains drawn from one sample of a study of cytomegalovirus exposure and HLA in healthy donors. The data were produced by immunoSEQ multiplex PCR, yet TCRdb's version contains in-frame clones alone and is incomplete. The sample lists roughly 180,000 clones; roughly 80% were seen once. Sequences were obtained from PBMCs. The receptors were sampled from a male donor in good health and CMV-seronegative. CDR3s include the opening cysteine and the closing phenylalanine or tryptophan. The D gene is left open where the match is weak. Part of the rows lack a size; the others show once, few, many or a class for expanded clones.

d_call: TRBD1
j_call: TRBJ1-3
clone_size: -
v_call: TRBV25-1
cdr3_nt: TGTGCCAGCAGTGGGGGACAGGGGCCCATCTCTGGAAACACCATATATTTT
cdr3_aa: CASSGGQGPISGNTIYF

d_call: TRBD2
j_call: TRBJ2-2
clone_size: -
v_call: TRBV6-5
cdr3_nt: TGTGCCAGCAGGCCTACTAGCGCGAACACCGGGGAGCTGTTTTTT
cdr3_aa: CASRPTSANTGELFF

d_call: TRBD2
j_call: TRBJ2-1
clone_size: -
v_call: TRBV6-4
cdr3_nt: TGTGCCAGCAGACTTAGCGGGGGGAATGTCGGCAATGAGCAGTTCTTC
cdr3_aa: CASRLSGGNVGNEQFF

d_call: TRBD1
j_call: TRBJ2-3
clone_size: -
v_call: TRBV19
cdr3_nt: TGTGCCAGTAGTAATGACAGGGGGCAGGGTACAGATACGCAGTATTTT
cdr3_aa: CASSNDRGQGTDTQYF

d_call: -
j_call: TRBJ1-5
clone_size: -
v_call: TRBV21-1
cdr3_nt: TGTGCCAGCAGCAAAGAATGGCAGGAGATTGGTTTAGGGGACTCCAATCAGCCCCAGCATTTT
cdr3_aa: CASSKEWQEIGLGDSNQPQHF

d_call: -
j_call: TRBJ1-6
clone_size: -
v_call: TRBV28
cdr3_nt: TGTGCCAGCAGGCCTTTAGATTATAATTCACCCCTCCACTTT
cdr3_aa: CASRPLDYNSPLHF

d_call: TRBD1
j_call: TRBJ2-2
clone_size: few
v_call: TRBV4-3
cdr3_nt: TGCGCCAGCAGCCCCGGGACAGGGGTAACCGGGGAGCTGTTTTTT
cdr3_aa: CASSPGTGVTGELFF

d_call: -
j_call: TRBJ1-2
clone_size: -
v_call: TRBV7-6
cdr3_nt: TGTGCCAGCAGCTTAGGCACCCGGGACACCCTATCTGGCTACACCTTC
cdr3_aa: CASSLGTRDTLSGYTF

d_call: TRBD1
j_call: TRBJ1-2
clone_size: once
v_call: TRBV28
cdr3_nt: TGTGCCAGCACCGCAACCGGGACAGGGTCTGAAATTGGTGGCTACACCTTC
cdr3_aa: CASTATGTGSEIGGYTF

d_call: -
j_call: TRBJ2-3
clone_size: -
v_call: TRBV5-4
cdr3_nt: TGTGCCAGCAGCTCTTCGGGGCGGGGAGATACGCAGTATTTT
cdr3_aa: CASSSSGRGDTQYF

d_call: -
j_call: TRBJ1-2
clone_size: -
v_call: TRBV7-9
cdr3_nt: TGTGCCAGCAGCTTACCTGGGGGGGAGTCAGTCGGTGGCTACACCTTC
cdr3_aa: CASSLPGGESVGGYTF

d_call: -
j_call: TRBJ1-2
clone_size: few
v_call: TRBV28
cdr3_nt: TGTGCCAGCACGCTGGACAGAATCTATGGCTACACCTTC
cdr3_aa: CASTLDRIYGYTF

d_call: -
j_call: TRBJ2-5
clone_size: few
v_call: TRBV28
cdr3_nt: TGTGCCAGCGAGCCCGTAGGGGGAGGGGAGACCCAGTACTTC
cdr3_aa: CASEPVGGGETQYF

d_call: TRBD1
j_call: TRBJ1-2
clone_size: -
v_call: TRBV10-3
cdr3_nt: TGTGCCCTCGGCGTCCAGGGGGCGGACTATGGCTACACCTTC
cdr3_aa: CALGVQGADYGYTF

d_call: -
j_call: TRBJ2-7
clone_size: -
v_call: TRBV23-1
cdr3_nt: TGCGCCAGCAGTCAATCCTATCTACCTTACGAGCAGTACTTC
cdr3_aa: CASSQSYLPYEQYF

d_call: -
j_call: TRBJ1-2
clone_size: -
v_call: TRBV2
cdr3_nt: TGTGCCAGCAGTGCTTCCAACTATGGCTACACCTTC
cdr3_aa: CASSASNYGYTF

d_call: -
j_call: TRBJ2-7
clone_size: once
v_call: TRBV14
cdr3_nt: TGTGCCAGCAGCCAAGTTGCAGGGACTGAGCAGTACTTC
cdr3_aa: CASSQVAGTEQYF

d_call: TRBD2
j_call: TRBJ2-2
clone_size: -
v_call: TRBV29-1
cdr3_nt: TGCAGCGGAACCTCCGGGAGGGCCACCGGGGAGCTGTTTTTT
cdr3_aa: CSGTSGRATGELFF

d_call: -
j_call: TRBJ2-2
clone_size: once
v_call: TRBV5-6
cdr3_nt: TGTGCCAGCAGCTTATTTCCGGGAAACACCGGGGAGCTGTTTTTT
cdr3_aa: CASSLFPGNTGELFF

d_call: TRBD2
j_call: TRBJ2-5
clone_size: -
v_call: TRBV5-1
cdr3_nt: TGCGCCAGCAGCTTACCGGGACTAGCGGGAGTAGAGACCCAGTACTTC
cdr3_aa: CASSLPGLAGVETQYF

d_call: -
j_call: TRBJ1-1
clone_size: -
v_call: TRBV9
cdr3_nt: TGTGCCAGCAGCGTAGAAGGGGAGAACACTGAAGCTTTCTTT
cdr3_aa: CASSVEGENTEAFF

d_call: -
j_call: TRBJ1-6
clone_size: -
v_call: TRBV5-5
cdr3_nt: TGTGCCAGCAGCTTGGAAGCAGGCCGGTTTGGTTCACCCCTCCACTTT
cdr3_aa: CASSLEAGRFGSPLHF